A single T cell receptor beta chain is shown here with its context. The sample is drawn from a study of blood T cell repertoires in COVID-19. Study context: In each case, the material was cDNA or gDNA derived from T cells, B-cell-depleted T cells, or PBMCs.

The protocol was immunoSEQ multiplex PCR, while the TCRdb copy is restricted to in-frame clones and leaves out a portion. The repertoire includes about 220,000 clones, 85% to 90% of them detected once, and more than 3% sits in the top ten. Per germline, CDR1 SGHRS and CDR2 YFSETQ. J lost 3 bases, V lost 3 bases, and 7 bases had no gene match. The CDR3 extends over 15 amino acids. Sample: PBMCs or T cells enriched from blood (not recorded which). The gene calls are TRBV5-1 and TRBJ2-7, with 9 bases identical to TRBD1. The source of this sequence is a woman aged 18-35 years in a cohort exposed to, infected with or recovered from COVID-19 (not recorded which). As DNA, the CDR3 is TGCGCCAGCAGCTCGCGACAGGGGGAGGTCTACGAGCAGTACTTC. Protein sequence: CASSSRQGEVYEQYF.